Here is one T cell receptor (beta chain) with its context. Source study methods: Amplified reference gene primers provided the basis for estimating nucleated cell counts. Data came from immunoSEQ multiplex PCR; TCRdb stores just in-frame clones and leaves some out. V and J calls and clone size follow that table, whereas D and trimming were derived from the DNA. Of approximately 97,000 clones listed, less than 85% are singletons. The data stem from a study of blood T cell repertoires in COVID-19. Study in general: PBMCs, B-cell-depleted T cells, or T cells were the source of the cDNA or gDNA that made up the material.

The CDR3 consists of 15 residues. Per the germline V gene, CDR1 is GTSNPN and CDR2 is SVGIG (reference sequence). V dropped 0 bases and J dropped 4 bases, with 15 bases sitting between them. The TCR originated in a man older than 75 with acute or convalescent COVID-19. This chain connects TRBV30 to TRBJ2-5; the D gene is possibly TRBD1 (6 bases). Sequencing input: peripheral blood. The CDR3 is CAWSVDWPRGETQYF. CDR3 nucleotides: TGTGCCTGGAGTGTAGACTGGCCCAGGGGAGAGACCCAGTACTTC. The full variable domain, in which reference TRBV30 and TRBJ2-5 provide the parts outside the CDR3, is SQTIHQWPATLVQPVGSPLSLECTVEGTSNPNLYWYRQAAGRGLQLLFYSVGIGQISSEVPQNLSASRPQDRQFILSSKKLLLSDSGFYLCAWSVDWPRGETQYFGPGTRLLVL.